This TCR beta chain originates from a study of PD-1 blockade in classical Hodgkin lymphoma (dated by TCRdb to 2018 to 2021). At the level of the whole study: Nivolumab dosing was 3 mg/kg intravenously every 2 weeks, continuing until either disease progression or unacceptable toxicity. The study used TCR beta sequencing and CyTOF to define a peripheral blood immune signature of response to PD-1 blockade in classical Hodgkin lymphoma. Overall study outcomes, separate from this receptor: Lower diversity was seen in patients whose nivolumab began less than 1 year after ASCT, and these patients were left out of later analyses so that immune reconstitution would not confound the results. Baseline TCR diversity was reported to be lower in newly diagnosed patients than in healthy donors and to be lower still in relapsed/refractory patients. A significant rise by C4D1 was seen in CD4+ but not CD8+ TCR diversity (p=0.0027 vs p=0.16), with the rise being most apparent in complete responders (p=0.02). Baseline diversity similar to that of newly diagnosed patients was observed in trial patients achieving complete response, whereas significantly lower diversity was observed in partial responders and progressors. The study covered only a single clinical trial cohort, and the causes of the repertoire differences, possibly disease activity or prior therapy, were still not defined.

Sample time point, as interpreted from the label and publication: cycle 2 day 1 (C2D1) of nivolumab. Every trial patient had relapsed following autologous stem cell transplantation, and prior brentuximab vedotin exposure was what differed among cohorts A, B and C. The trial cohort was composed of under 70 patients with relapsed/refractory classical Hodgkin lymphoma, for whom complete response, partial response or progressive disease was recorded as best overall response. Single-agent nivolumab was administered to trial patients in the multi-cohort phase II CheckMate 205 trial. An independent review committee assessed best overall response by applying the 2007 International Working Group response criteria. Trial PBMCs were collected just before the start of nivolumab (C1D1) and during therapy at cycle 2 day 1 and cycle 4 day 1. Peripheral blood was collected in 8 mL Vacutainer Cell Preparation Tubes, from which PBMCs were isolated by centrifugation and then cryopreserved.

Genomic DNA was isolated using the Qiagen DNeasy kit from unsorted PBMCs as well as from negatively selected CD4+ and CD8+ fractions. TCR beta CDR3 regions were subjected to amplification by immunoSEQ multiplex PCR with primers that anneal to V and J segments. A synthetic immune receptor repertoire was used to minimize amplification bias, and remaining bias was computationally removed after sequencing. Per the original workflow: Repertoire diversity was quantified as the Shannon entropy index using custom Python scripts. Unsorted, CD4+ and CD8+ repertoires were analyzed separately, except for combined analyses in which CD4+ and CD8+ sequences were merged in silico. Clonal expansion was defined as a frequency increase of at least 2-fold after treatment compared with C1D1, and clones undetected at baseline were assigned a pseudocount of 0.5. Clones with 0 or 1 copy at C1D1 were classified as singleton clones, and clones with 2 or more copies were classified as non-singleton clones. Clones expanded in unsorted samples were annotated as CD4+, CD8+ or unknown by matching protein sequences in sorted samples from the same patient. Diversity changes from C1D1 to C4D1 were tested in paired samples using Wilcoxon tests. TCRdb provides this immuneACCESS table in a form limited to in-frame rearrangements. Some clones are lacking; in checked studies, under half of them reflect an unresolved V gene, and why the rest are absent is not known. That table is the source of V, J and clone size, and D and trimming were worked out from the DNA. For this sample there are around 70,000 clones; 71% appear just once. The ten largest clones capture 7% to 10% of the sample.

Comment on this clone: Its antigen remains unidentified. Base quality data are lacking; no much larger clone is found one base away.

Taken from cysteine to phenylalanine, the CDR3 has 16 residues. Of all the DNA, just the CDR3 is kept, 48 bases in frame from base 1. Reading the germline V gene (reference sequence) gives CDR1 PRHDT and CDR2 FYEKMQ. V was cut back by 5 bases and J by 2 bases, leaving a gap of 19 bases between them. The rearranged chain carries TRBV13 and TRBJ2-7; the D gene assignment is ambiguous. The input for sequencing was peripheral blood mononuclear cells (PBMCs), taken before the second cycle of nivolumab. This TCR was recovered from a human donor with classical Hodgkin lymphoma. The nucleotide sequence is TGTGCCAGCAGCCTCTCTGGGTTGGCAGGACCCTACGAGCAGTACTTC. This is translated as CASSLSGLAGPYEQYF.